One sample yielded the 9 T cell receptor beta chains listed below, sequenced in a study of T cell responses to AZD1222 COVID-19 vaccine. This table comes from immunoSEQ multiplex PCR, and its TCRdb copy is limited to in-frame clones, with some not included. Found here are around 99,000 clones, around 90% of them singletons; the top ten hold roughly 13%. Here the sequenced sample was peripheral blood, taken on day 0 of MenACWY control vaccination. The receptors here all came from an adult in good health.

The CDR3 here is CATSSAGYEQYF. CDR3 nucleotide sequence: TGTGCCACCAGTTCTGCAGGCTACGAGCAGTACTTC. V and J are TRBV24-1 and TRBJ2-7; D gene unclear. The V and J ends lost 6 bases and 3 bases respectively, with 8 bases between them. CDR1 and CDR2 (germline): KGHDR, SFDVKD. This CDR3 is 12 amino acids long.

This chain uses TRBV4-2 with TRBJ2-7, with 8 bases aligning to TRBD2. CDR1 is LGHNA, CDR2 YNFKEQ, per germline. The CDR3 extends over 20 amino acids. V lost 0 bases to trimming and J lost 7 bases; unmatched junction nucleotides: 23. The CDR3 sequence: CASSQDRIGLAGRPLGEQYF. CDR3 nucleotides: TGTGCCAGCAGCCAAGATCGCATTGGGCTAGCGGGTAGACCTCTTGGGGAGCAGTACTTC.

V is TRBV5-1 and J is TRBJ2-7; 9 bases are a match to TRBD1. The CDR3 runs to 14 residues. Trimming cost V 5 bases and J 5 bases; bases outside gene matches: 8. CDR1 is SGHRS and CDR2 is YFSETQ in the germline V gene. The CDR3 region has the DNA TGCGCCAGCAGACCAAGACAGGGGGTCAACGAGCAGTACTTC. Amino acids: CASRPRQGVNEQYF. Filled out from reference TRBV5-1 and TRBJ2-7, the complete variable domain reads KAGVTQTPRYLIKTRGQQVTLSCSPISGHRSVSWYQQTPGQGLQFLFEYFSETQRNKGNFPGRFSGRQFSNSRSEMNVSTLELGDSALYLCASRPRQGVNEQYFGPGTRLTVT.

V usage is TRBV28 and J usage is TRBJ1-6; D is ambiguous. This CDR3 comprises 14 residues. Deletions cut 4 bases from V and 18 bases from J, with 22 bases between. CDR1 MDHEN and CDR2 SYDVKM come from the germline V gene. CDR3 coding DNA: TGTGCCAGCAGTTACCGGAGCCTCGACCGCACATACCACTTT. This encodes CASSYRSLDRTYHF.

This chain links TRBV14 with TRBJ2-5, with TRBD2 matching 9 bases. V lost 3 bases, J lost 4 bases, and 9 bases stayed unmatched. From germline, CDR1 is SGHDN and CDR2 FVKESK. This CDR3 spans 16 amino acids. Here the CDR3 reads CASSQGLNSGGETQYF. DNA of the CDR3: TGTGCCAGCAGCCAGGGACTTAATAGCGGGGGAGAGACCCAGTACTTC. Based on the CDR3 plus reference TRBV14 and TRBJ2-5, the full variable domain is EAGVTQFPSHSVIEKGQTVTLRCDPISGHDNLYWYRRVMGKEIKFLLHFVKESKQDESGMPNNRFLAERTGGTYSTLKVQPAELEDSGVYFCASSQGLNSGGETQYFGPGTRLLVL.

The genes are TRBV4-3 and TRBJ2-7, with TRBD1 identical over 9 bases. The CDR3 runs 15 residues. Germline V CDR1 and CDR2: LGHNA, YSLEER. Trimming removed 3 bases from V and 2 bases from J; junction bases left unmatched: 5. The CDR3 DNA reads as TGCGCCAGCAGCCAGGACAGGGGAGGGCCCTACGAGCAGTACTTC. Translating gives CASSQDRGGPYEQYF.

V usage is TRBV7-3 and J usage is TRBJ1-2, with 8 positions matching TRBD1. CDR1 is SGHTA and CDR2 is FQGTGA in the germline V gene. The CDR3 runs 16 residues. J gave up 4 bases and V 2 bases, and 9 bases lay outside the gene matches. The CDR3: CASSLAGPGGGYGYTF. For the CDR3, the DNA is TGTGCCAGCAGCTTAGCGGGACCAGGGGGCGGCTATGGCTACACCTTC. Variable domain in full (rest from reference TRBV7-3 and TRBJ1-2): GAGVSQTPSNKVTEKGKYVELRCDPISGHTALYWYRQSLGQGPEFLIYFQGTGAADDSGLPNDRFFAVRPEGSVSTLKIQRTERGDSAVYLCASSLAGPGGGYGYTFGSGTRLTVV.

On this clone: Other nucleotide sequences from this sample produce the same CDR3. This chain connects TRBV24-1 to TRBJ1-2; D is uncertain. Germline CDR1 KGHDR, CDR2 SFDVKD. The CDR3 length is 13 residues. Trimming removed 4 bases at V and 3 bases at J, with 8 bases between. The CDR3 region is CATSETGYYGYTF. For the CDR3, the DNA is TGTGCCACCAGTGAGACGGGATACTATGGCTACACCTTC.

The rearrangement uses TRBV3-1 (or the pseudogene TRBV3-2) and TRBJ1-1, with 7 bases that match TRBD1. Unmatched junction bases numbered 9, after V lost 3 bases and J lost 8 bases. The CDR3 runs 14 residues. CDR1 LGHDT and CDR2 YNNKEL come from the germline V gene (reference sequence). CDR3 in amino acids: CASSHLSGGQEAFF. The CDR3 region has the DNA TGTGCCAGCAGCCACCTCTCGGGGGGACAGGAAGCTTTCTTT.